These T cell receptor beta chains were read from a single sample in a study of post-analysis software for immune sequencing data. TCRdb passed the PCR reads through MiXCR, listing each CDR3 protein once. The sample holds 350,000 to 500,000 distinct CDR3 sequences, roughly 40% seen once. The sequencing input was blood. The receptors were gathered from a girl under 10 years old with multiple sclerosis. Each CDR3 is given with its conserved first and last residue. D genes are given only for firm matches. Part of the rows lack a size; the others show once, few, many or a class for expanded clones.

-	-	TRBV10-3	TRBJ2-3	TGTGCCATCAGTGCCCGGGACCCCGGTTCGCAGTATTTT	CAISARDPGSQYF
-	TRBD1	TRBV5-1	TRBJ2-7	TGCGCCAGCAACACGGGACAGGGTACCTACGAGCAGTACTTC	CASNTGQGTYEQYF
few	-	TRBV20-1	TRBJ2-3	TGCAGTGCTATTCGGGGGTTAACAGATACGCAGTATTTT	CSAIRGLTDTQYF
few	-	TRBV7-9	TRBJ2-5	TGTGCCAGCAGCCCTAAGCAGCAAGAGACCCAGTACTTC	CASSPKQQETQYF
few	-	TRBV18	TRBJ2-7	TGTGCCAGCTCCCCCTTGAAAATGGCTGCCTACGAGCAGTACTTC	CASSPLKMAAYEQYF
many	-	TRBV12-3/TRBV12-4	TRBJ2-1	TGTGCCAGCAGTTTAGGCAGGAATGAGCAGTTCTTC	CASSLGRNEQFF
-	TRBD1	TRBV12-3/TRBV12-4	TRBJ2-7	TGTGCCAGCAATGAGGAGGGACAGGGGTTTGTGGACGAGCAGTACTTC	CASNEEGQGFVDEQYF
-	-	TRBV10-3	TRBJ2-7	TGTGCCATCAGTGAGATCAGGTACGGCTACGAGCAGTACTTC	CAISEIRYGYEQYF
-	-	TRBV2	TRBJ2-3	TGTGCCAGCTCGCCCGCGGGGGCTAGCACAGATACGCAGTATTTT	CASSPAGASTDTQYF
-	-	TRBV7-2	TRBJ1-2	TGTGCCAGCAGCTTAGATAGGGGTGGCTGCACCTTC	CASSLDRGGCTF
few	TRBD2	TRBV6-5	TRBJ2-7	TGTGCCAGCAGTTACTCGAGGGGACTACCCTACGAGCAGTACTTC	CASSYSRGLPYEQYF
few	-	TRBV12-3/TRBV12-4	TRBJ2-5	TGTGCCAGCAGTGCATCCGGCGGGGTAGCGCTGACCCAGTACTTC	CASSASGGVALTQYF
-	TRBD1	TRBV3-1	TRBJ1-1	TGTGCCAGCAGCCGTGGACAGGGGGTCACTGAAGCTTTCTTT	CASSRGQGVTEAFF
-	-	TRBV12-3/TRBV12-4	TRBJ2-7	TGTGCCAGCAGCGCCAGGACCCCTGGCGAGCAGTACTTC	CASSARTPGEQYF
-	-	TRBV20-1	TRBJ1-2	TGCAGGGCATACAGCGCTAACTATGGCCACACCTTC	CRAYSANYGHTF
few	TRBD2	TRBV7-2	TRBJ2-1	TGTGCCAGCAGCTTCTCTAGCGGGAGGAATGGAAATGAGCAGTTCTTC	CASSFSSGRNGNEQFF
few	TRBD1	TRBV7-3	TRBJ1-2	TGTGCCAGCAGCCCTTTACAGGGGGCTGGCTACACCTTC	CASSPLQGAGYTF
-	-	TRBV9	TRBJ2-3	TGTGCCAGCAGCGAGGGGGGGGCTGACACAGATACGCAGTATTTT	CASSEGGADTDTQYF
-	TRBD1	TRBV29-1	TRBJ1-1	TGCAGCGCCGAAAGACAGGGAGACACTGAAGCTTTCTTT	CSAERQGDTEAFF
few	-	TRBV28	TRBJ2-5	TGTGCCAGCCGGGACTGGCAAGAGACCCAGTACTTC	CASRDWQETQYF
-	TRBD1	TRBV29-1	TRBJ1-5	TGCAGCGTCCGGGACAGCACTTATCAGCCCCAGCATTTT	CSVRDSTYQPQHF
few	-	TRBV7-9	TRBJ2-7	TGTGCCAGCAGCTTGAGACTAGGAGTCTCCTACGAGCAGTACTTC	CASSLRLGVSYEQYF
few	-	TRBV5-1	TRBJ1-1	TGCGCCAGCAGCTTGGTCCAGGGGCTGAACACTGAAGCTTTCTTT	CASSLVQGLNTEAFF
few	-	TRBV12-3/TRBV12-4	TRBJ2-3	TGTGCCAGCAGTTCAGAGCCTAGCACAGATACGCAGTATTTT	CASSSEPSTDTQYF
-	-	TRBV7-2	TRBJ2-1	TGTGCCAGCAGCTCCGGAGGCACGGGGGGCGGATCGGGGCAGTTCTTC	CASSSGGTGGGSGQFF
-	TRBD1	TRBV4-3	TRBJ1-1	TGCGCCAGCAGCCAAGCAGCGTTCAGGGGGGACACTGAAGCTTTCTTT	CASSQAAFRGDTEAFF
-	TRBD2	TRBV6-6	TRBJ2-1	TGTGCCAGCAGCCGTTTAGCGGGAGTCGGCAATGAGCAGTTCTTC	CASSRLAGVGNEQFF
once	TRBD1	TRBV20-1	TRBJ2-7	TGCAGTGCTAGAGATATGGGACAGGGTACGGTGGGGTACTTC	CSARDMGQGTVGYF
-	-	TRBV12-3/TRBV12-4	TRBJ2-1	TGTGCCAGCAGCCGAGGACTAACTAGGTACAATGAGCAGTTCTTC	CASSRGLTRYNEQFF
-	TRBD1	TRBV4-3	TRBJ1-6	TGCGCCAGCAGCCAAGATACCCCCGGGACAGTTAATTCACCCCTCCACTTT	CASSQDTPGTVNSPLHF
-	-	TRBV10-3	TRBJ2-2	TGTGCCATCAGTGGCGGAGCGGCCGGGGAGCTGTTTTTT	CAISGGAAGELFF
-	TRBD2	TRBV2	TRBJ2-7	TGTGCCAGCAGTGTTGGGAGGGCCGTGGGAGAGCAGTACTTC	CASSVGRAVGEQYF
once	-	TRBV14	TRBJ2-1	TGTGCCAGCAGCCCATCGAGCTCCTACAATGAGCAGTTCTTC	CASSPSSSYNEQFF
-	-	TRBV9	TRBJ1-2	TGTGCCAGCAGCGTAGGAGACGGGCTTGTAGGCTACACCTTC	CASSVGDGLVGYTF
few	TRBD2	TRBV28	TRBJ2-7	TGTGCCAGCACTACGGGACTAGCGGGAGAATACGAGCAGTACTTC	CASTTGLAGEYEQYF
few	TRBD2	TRBV20-1	TRBJ2-1	TGCAGTGCTATACGAGGGAGCGGGGGGCCTTTATACAATGAGCAGTTCTTC	CSAIRGSGGPLYNEQFF
few	TRBD1	TRBV29-1	TRBJ1-2	TGCAGCGTCACACGGGACAGCTATGGCTACACCTTC	CSVTRDSYGYTF
-	-	TRBV6-5	TRBJ2-7	TGTGCCAGCAGTTACTCCTTGGGAGCAAGCTACGAGCAGTACTTC	CASSYSLGASYEQYF
-	TRBD1	TRBV28	TRBJ1-6	TGTGCCAGCAGTATAAACAGGGGGTGGGATTCACCCCTCCACTTT	CASSINRGWDSPLHF
many	-	TRBV30	TRBJ1-5	TGTGCCTGGTCCCAGGGAAACGGCAATCAGCCCCAGCATTTT	CAWSQGNGNQPQHF
few	TRBD1	TRBV6-6	TRBJ2-7	TGTGCCAGCACACCGACGGGACAGGGGAGGTACGAGCAGTACTTC	CASTPTGQGRYEQYF
few	TRBD1	TRBV7-9	TRBJ2-7	TGTGCCAGCAGGACAACCGGGACAGGGTACCACGAGCAGTACTTC	CASRTTGTGYHEQYF
few	-	TRBV12-3/TRBV12-4	TRBJ2-3	TGTGCCAGCAGTATATACACAGATACGCAGTATTTT	CASSIYTDTQYF
-	-	TRBV20-1	TRBJ2-7	TGCAGTGCTAGGCTAGGTCTCCGCGGGATATACGAGCAGTACTTC	CSARLGLRGIYEQYF
-	-	TRBV4-2	TRBJ1-2	TGTGCCAGCAGCCAAGGGGACCCGGGGAGGGGTGGCTACACCTTC	CASSQGDPGRGGYTF
few	-	TRBV11-2	TRBJ2-3	TGTGCCAGCAGCTTAGGGCCTGGATGGGGCACAGATACGCAGTATTTT	CASSLGPGWGTDTQYF
many	TRBD1	TRBV4-2	TRBJ2-5	TGTGCCAGCAGCCCGGGACAGGTTCAAGAGACCCAGTACTTC	CASSPGQVQETQYF
few	-	TRBV20-1	TRBJ1-2	TGCAGTGCCCAAAAGGCAGGGTTAGCTAACTATGACTACACCTTC	CSAQKAGLANYDYTF
-	-	TRBV20-1	TRBJ2-7	TGCAGTGCTAGGGTCATCAGTCAGACAACTTTTTCCTACGAGCAGTACTTC	CSARVISQTTFSYEQYF
-	-	TRBV15	TRBJ1-2	TGTGCCACCAGCGGGGGAGTAGCGGATGGCTACACCTTC	CATSGGVADGYTF
-	-	TRBV20-1	TRBJ2-7	TGCAGTGCTACGGGTCCCGGGACCCCATCCTCCTACGAGCAGTACTTC	CSATGPGTPSSYEQYF
few	-	TRBV28	TRBJ2-7	TGTGCCAGCAGTTTATGGGGACGGCCCTACGAGCAGTACTTC	CASSLWGRPYEQYF
-	-	TRBV6-5	TRBJ2-7	TGTGCCAGCAGTTCAAGGGAGAGGGGCGAGCAGTACTTC	CASSSRERGEQYF